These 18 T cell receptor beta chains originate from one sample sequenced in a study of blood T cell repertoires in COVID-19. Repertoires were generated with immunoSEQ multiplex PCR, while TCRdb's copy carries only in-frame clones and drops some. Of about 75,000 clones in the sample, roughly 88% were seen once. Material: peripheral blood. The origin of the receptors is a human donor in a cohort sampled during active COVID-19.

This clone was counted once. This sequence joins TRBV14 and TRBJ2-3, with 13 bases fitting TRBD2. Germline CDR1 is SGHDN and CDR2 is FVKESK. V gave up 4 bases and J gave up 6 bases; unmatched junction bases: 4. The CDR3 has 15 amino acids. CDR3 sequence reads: CASSLLAGGPDTQYF. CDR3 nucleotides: TGTGCCAGCAGCCTACTAGCGGGGGGGCCGGATACGCAGTATTTT.

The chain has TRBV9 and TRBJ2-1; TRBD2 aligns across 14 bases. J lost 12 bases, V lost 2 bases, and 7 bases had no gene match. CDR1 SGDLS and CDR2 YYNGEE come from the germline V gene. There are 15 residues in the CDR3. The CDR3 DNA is TGTGCCAGCAGCGTGGGGACTAGCGGGAGACAGGGGCAGTTCTTC. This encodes CASSVGTSGRQGQFF. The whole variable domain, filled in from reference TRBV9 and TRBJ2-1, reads DSGVTQTPKHLITATGQRVTLRCSPRSGDLSVYWYQQSLDQGLQFLIQYYNGEERAKGNILERFSAQQFPDLHSELNLSSLELGDSALYFCASSVGTSGRQGQFFGPGTRLTVL.

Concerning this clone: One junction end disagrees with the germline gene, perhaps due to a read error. The CDR3 protein is CASSRAGNAEAFF. In DNA form, the CDR3 reads TGTGCCAGCTCAAGGGCAGGGAACGCTGAAGCTTTCTTT. V and J are TRBV18 and TRBJ1-1; the D gene is possibly TRBD1 (5 bases). Germline loops: CDR1 KGHSH, CDR2 LQKENI. CDR3 length: 13 amino acids. The full variable domain, completed using reference TRBV18 and TRBJ1-1, is NAGVMQNPRHLVRRRGQEARLRCSPMKGHSHVYWYRQLPEEGLKFMVYLQKENIIDESGMPKERFSAEFPKEGPSILRIQQVVRGDSAAYFCASSRAGNAEAFFGQGTRLTVV.

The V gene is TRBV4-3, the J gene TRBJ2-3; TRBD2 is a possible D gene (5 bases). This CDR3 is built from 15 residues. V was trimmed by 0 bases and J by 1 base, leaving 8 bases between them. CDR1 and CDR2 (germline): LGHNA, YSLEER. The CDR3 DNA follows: TGCGCCAGCAGCCAAGAGCGACTACGCACAGATACGCAGTATTTT. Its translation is CASSQERLRTDTQYF.

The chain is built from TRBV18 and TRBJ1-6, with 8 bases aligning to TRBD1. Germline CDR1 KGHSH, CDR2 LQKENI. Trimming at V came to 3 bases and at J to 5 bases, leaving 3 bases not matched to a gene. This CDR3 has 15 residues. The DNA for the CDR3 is TGTGCCAGCTCACCGGGACAGGCCGATAATTCACCCCTCCACTTT. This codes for CASSPGQADNSPLHF.

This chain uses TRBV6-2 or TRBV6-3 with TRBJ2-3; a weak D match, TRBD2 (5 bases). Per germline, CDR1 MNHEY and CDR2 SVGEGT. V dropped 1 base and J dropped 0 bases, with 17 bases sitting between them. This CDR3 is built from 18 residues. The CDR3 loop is CASSYYAPRAFSTDTQYF. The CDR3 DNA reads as TGTGCCAGCAGTTACTACGCCCCGCGGGCGTTTAGCACAGATACGCAGTATTTT.

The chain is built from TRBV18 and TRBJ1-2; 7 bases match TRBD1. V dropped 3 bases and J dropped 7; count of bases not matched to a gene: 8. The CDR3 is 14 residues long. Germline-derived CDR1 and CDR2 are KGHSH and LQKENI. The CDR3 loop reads CASSPDRASGGYTF. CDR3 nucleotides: TGTGCCAGCTCACCTGACAGGGCCAGTGGTGGCTACACCTTC.

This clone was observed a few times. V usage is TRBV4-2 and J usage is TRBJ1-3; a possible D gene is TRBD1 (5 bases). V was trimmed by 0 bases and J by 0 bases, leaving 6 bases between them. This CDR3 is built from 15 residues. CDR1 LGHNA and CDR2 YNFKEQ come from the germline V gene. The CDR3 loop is CASSQETASGNTIYF. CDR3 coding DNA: TGTGCCAGCAGCCAAGAGACAGCCTCTGGAAACACCATATATTTT.

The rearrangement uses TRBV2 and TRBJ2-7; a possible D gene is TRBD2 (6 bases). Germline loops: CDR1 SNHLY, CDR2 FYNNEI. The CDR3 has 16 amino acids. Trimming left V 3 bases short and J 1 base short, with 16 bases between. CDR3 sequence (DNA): TGTGCCAGCAGTGAGGCGGGGACTGGAAAGTCCTACGAGCAGTACTTC. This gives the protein CASSEAGTGKSYEQYF. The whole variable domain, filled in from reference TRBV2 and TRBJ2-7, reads EPEVTQTPSHQVTQMGQEVILRCVPISNHLYFYWYRQILGQKVEFLVSFYNNEISEKSEIFDDQFSVERPDGSNFTLKIRSTKLEDSAMYFCASSEAGTGKSYEQYFGPGTRLTVT.

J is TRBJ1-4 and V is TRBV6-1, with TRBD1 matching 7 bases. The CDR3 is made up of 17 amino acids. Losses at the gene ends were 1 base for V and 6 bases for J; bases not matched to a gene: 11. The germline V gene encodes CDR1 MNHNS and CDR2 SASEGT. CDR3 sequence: CASSEVLVSGTDEKLFF. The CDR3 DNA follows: TGTGCCAGCAGTGAAGTCTTGGTATCCGGGACAGATGAAAAACTGTTTTTT.

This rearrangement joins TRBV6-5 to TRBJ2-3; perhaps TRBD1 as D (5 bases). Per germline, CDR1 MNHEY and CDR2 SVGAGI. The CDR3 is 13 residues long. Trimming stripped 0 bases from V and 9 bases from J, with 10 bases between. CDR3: CASSYSVPGTQYF. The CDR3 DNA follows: TGTGCCAGCAGTTACTCTGTCCCAGGGACGCAGTATTTT.

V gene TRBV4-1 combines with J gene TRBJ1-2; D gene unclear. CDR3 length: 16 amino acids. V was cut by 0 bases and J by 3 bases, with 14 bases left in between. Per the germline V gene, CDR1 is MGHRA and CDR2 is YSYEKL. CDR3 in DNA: TGCGCCAGCAGCCAAGAGTTCGGGGTCTCCCACTATGGCTACACCTTC. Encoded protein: CASSQEFGVSHYGYTF.

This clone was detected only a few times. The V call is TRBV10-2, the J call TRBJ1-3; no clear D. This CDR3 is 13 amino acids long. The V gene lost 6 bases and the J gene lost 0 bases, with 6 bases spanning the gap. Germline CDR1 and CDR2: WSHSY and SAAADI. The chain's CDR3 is CASRNSSGNTIYF. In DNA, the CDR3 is TGCGCCAGCAGGAACAGCTCTGGAAACACCATATATTTT.

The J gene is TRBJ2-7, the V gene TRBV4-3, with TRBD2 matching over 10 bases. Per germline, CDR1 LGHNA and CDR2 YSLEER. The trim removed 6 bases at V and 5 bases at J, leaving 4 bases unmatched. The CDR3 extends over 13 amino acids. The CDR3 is CASSSGRSNEQYF. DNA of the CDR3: TGCGCCAGCAGTAGCGGGAGGTCGAACGAGCAGTACTTC.

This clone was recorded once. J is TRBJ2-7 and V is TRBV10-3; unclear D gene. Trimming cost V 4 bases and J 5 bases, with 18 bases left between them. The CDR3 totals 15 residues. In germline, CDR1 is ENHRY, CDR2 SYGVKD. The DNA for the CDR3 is TGTGCCATCAGTGTGGCGGAGTCGGAAGTCAACGAGCAGTACTTC. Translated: CAISVAESEVNEQYF.

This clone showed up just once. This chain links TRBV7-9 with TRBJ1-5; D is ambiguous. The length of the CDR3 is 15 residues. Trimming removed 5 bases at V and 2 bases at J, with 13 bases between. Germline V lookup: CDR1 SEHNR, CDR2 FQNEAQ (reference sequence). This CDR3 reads CASSEDGRGNQPQHF. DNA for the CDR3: TGTGCCAGCAGCGAAGACGGGCGGGGCAATCAGCCCCAGCATTTT.

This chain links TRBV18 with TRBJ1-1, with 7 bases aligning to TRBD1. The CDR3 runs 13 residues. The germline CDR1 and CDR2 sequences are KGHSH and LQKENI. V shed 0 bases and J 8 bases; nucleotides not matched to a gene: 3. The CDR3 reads CASSPPPGQEAFF. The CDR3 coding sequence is TGTGCCAGCTCACCACCGCCGGGACAGGAAGCTTTCTTT. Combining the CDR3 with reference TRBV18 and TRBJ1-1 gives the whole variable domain NAGVMQNPRHLVRRRGQEARLRCSPMKGHSHVYWYRQLPEEGLKFMVYLQKENIIDESGMPKERFSAEFPKEGPSILRIQQVVRGDSAAYFCASSPPPGQEAFFGQGTRLTVV.

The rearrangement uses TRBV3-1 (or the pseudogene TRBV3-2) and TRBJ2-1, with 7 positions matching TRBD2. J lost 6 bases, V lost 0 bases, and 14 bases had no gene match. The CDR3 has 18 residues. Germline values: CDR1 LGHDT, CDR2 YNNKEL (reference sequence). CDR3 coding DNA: TGTGCCAGCAGCCAAGATCTGGGAGCTGGCCCGGGGGGCAATGAGCAGTTCTTC. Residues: CASSQDLGAGPGGNEQFF.